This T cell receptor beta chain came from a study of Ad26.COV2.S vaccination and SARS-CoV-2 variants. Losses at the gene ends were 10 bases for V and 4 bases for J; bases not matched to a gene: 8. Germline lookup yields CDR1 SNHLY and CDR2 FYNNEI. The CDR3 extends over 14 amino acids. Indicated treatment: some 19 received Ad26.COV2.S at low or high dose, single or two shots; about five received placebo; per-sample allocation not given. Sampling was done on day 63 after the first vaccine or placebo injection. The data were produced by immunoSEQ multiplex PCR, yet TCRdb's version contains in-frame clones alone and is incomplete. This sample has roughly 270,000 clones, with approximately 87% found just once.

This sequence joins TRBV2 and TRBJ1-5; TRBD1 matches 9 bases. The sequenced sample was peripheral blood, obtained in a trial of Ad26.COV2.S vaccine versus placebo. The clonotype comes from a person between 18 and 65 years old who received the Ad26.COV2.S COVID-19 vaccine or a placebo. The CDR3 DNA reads TGTGCCACCAGGACTGGACAGGGGAATCAGCCCCAGCATTTT. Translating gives CATRTGQGNQPQHF.